The rows below give T cell receptor beta chains drawn from one sample of a study of OX40 agonist ivuxolimab in advanced cancers. TCRdb keeps only in-frame clones here, not all; method: immunoSEQ multiplex PCR. There are about 69,000 clones in the sample; around 90% occur only once, and roughly 2.7% lies in the top ten. This material consisted of CD4+ or CD8+ T cells sorted from blood, taken in a trial of the OX40 agonist ivuxolimab. The source is an adult with an advanced solid tumor such as melanoma, head and neck, liver or kidney cancer. CDR3s include the opening cysteine and the closing phenylalanine or tryptophan. The D gene is left open where the match is weak. Size values are once, few and many counts, or a class for expanded clones, and some rows have none.

NA,NA,TRBV12-5,TRBJ1-5,TGTGCTAGTGGTTTGGAACAGTATCAGCCCCAGCATTTT,CASGLEQYQPQHF
NA,TRBD2,TRBV6-5,TRBJ2-7,TGTGCCAGCAGTTCGCGGGGGGGCTCAGTATACGAGCAGTACTTC,CASSSRGGSVYEQYF
few,TRBD1,TRBV18,TRBJ2-3,TGTGCCAGCTCACCGACGGGACAGGGTTTAGGCACAGATACGCAGTATTTT,CASSPTGQGLGTDTQYF
NA,TRBD1,TRBV5-6,TRBJ1-4,TGTGCCAGCACTACTCCGGGACAGGGGGGTGAAAAACTGTTTTTT,CASTTPGQGGEKLFF
NA,NA,TRBV27,TRBJ2-3,TGTGCCAGCAGTCCGGACACTCGCTGGGCTACGCAGTATTTT,CASSPDTRWATQYF
NA,TRBD1,TRBV5-4,TRBJ2-7,TGTGCCAGCAGTCCCGGGACAGGGGCCTACGAGCAGTACTTC,CASSPGTGAYEQYF
once,NA,TRBV28,TRBJ1-1,TGTGCCAGCAGTTCCCAGCCTGGGGGGCTCTCTGAAGCTTTCTTT,CASSSQPGGLSEAFF
NA,TRBD2,TRBV11-2,TRBJ2-1,TGTGCCAGCAGCACCAAAACGGGACTAGCGGGAGGTAATGAGCAGTTCTTC,CASSTKTGLAGGNEQFF
NA,NA,TRBV7-2,TRBJ1-6,TGTGCCAGCAGCCGGGGACCTGCTAATAATTCACCCCTCCACTTT,CASSRGPANNSPLHF
NA,TRBD2,TRBV5-4,TRBJ2-7,TGTGCCAGCAGCTTGGGTCGGACTAGCGGCTACGAGCAGTACTTC,CASSLGRTSGYEQYF
NA,NA,TRBV9,TRBJ1-2,TGTGCCAGCAGCCCTACGGGACGGAGTCATACTAACTATGGCTACACCTTC,CASSPTGRSHTNYGYTF
few,NA,TRBV30,TRBJ1-3,TGTGCCTGGACTGTAGCTGGAAACACCATATATTTT,CAWTVAGNTIYF
NA,TRBD2,TRBV11-1,TRBJ2-7,TGTGCCAGCAGCTTACTAGCGGGAGCCCCGTCTGAGCAGTACTTC,CASSLLAGAPSEQYF
few,NA,TRBV7-3,TRBJ2-1,TGTGCCAGCAGCTTAAATTCGAGGCTTCTTAATGAGCAGTTCTTC,CASSLNSRLLNEQFF
NA,NA,TRBV6-5,TRBJ1-1,TGTGCCAGCATCGAAAGAGGGTTAATGAACACTGAAGCTTTCTTT,CASIERGLMNTEAFF
NA,NA,TRBV7-2,TRBJ1-5,TGTGCCAGCAGCTTAGAAGGGGGGCGCAAACCCCAGCATTTT,CASSLEGGRKPQHF
once,NA,TRBV30,TRBJ1-2,TGTGCCTGGAAAGGAGCTAACTATGGCTACACCTTC,CAWKGANYGYTF
NA,TRBD2,TRBV7-9,TRBJ2-3,TGTGCCAGCAGCTTTCTAGCGGGGGGGGGCACAGATACGCAGTATTTT,CASSFLAGGGTDTQYF
NA,TRBD1,TRBV6-6,TRBJ2-7,TGTGCCAGCAGTAATCCGGGACAGGCTACCTACGAGCAGTACTTC,CASSNPGQATYEQYF
NA,NA,TRBV10-3,TRBJ2-1,TGTGCCATCAAGGGATCAGGGTCCCACAATGAGCAGTTCTTC,CAIKGSGSHNEQFF
NA,NA,TRBV7-9,TRBJ1-6,TGTGCCAGCAGCAGGCAGAATAATTCACCCCTCCACTTT,CASSRQNNSPLHF
few,TRBD1,TRBV19,TRBJ1-1,TGTGCCAGTAGCAGGGACAGGGGGGTGACTGAAGCTTTCTTT,CASSRDRGVTEAFF